Listed here is a single TCR beta chain. Its matching antigen is unknown. The V and J ends lost 2 bases and 2 bases, in that order; junction bases with no gene match: 2. CDR1 and CDR2 from the germline V gene are SGHTA and FQGTGA. The CDR3 totals 16 residues. Researchers reported sorting CD4+ naive, central memory, regulatory and stem cell-like memory cells via CD45RO/CCR7/CD25/CD127/CD95/CD27. Purities over 95% were achieved in all sorted populations. The sample comes from a study of beta chain features in type 1 diabetes. Study-wide background: The examined sorted cells totaled approximately 110 million across samples.

Study results and caveats: Patients with type 1 diabetes carried fewer insertions and had more deletions at their VDJ junctions. Moderate but significant shortening of TCRB CDR3s was recorded in all four CD4+ subsets from Type 1 diabetes patients.

The sequenced template was cDNA made from the entire isolated RNA. The repertoire was sequenced with immunoSEQ multiplex PCR; TCRdb's copy has only in-frame clones and lacks some. In the table there are some 27,000 clones, approximately 64% of which are singletons. The J gene is TRBJ2-6, the V gene TRBV7-3, with TRBD1 matching over 8 bases. This TCR was sampled from a woman aged 30 to 39 with type 1 diabetes. The specimen was Tregs from blood. As DNA, the CDR3 is TGTGCCAGCAGCTTACAGGGGGCTACTGGGGCCAACGTCCTGACTTTC. Amino acid sequence: CASSLQGATGANVLTF.